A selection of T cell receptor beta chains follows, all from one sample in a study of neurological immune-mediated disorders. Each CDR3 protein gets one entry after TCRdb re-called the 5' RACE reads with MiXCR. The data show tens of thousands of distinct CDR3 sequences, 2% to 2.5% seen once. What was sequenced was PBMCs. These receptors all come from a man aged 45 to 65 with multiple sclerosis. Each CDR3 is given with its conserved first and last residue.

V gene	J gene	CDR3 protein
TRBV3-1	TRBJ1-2	CASSPVGTDIWGDGYTF
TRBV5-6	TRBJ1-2	CASRRGGGYTF
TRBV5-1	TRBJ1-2	CASVGNEGYTF
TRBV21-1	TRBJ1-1	CASSNGSGYMNTEAFF
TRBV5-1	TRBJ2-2	CASSSRSGNTGELFF
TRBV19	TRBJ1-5	CASNIFNQHQHF
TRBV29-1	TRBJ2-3	CSVLSFTQYF
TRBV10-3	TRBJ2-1	CAIRLAGGPGNEQFF
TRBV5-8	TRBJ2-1	CASSLGRLAGVLGNEQFF
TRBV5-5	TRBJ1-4	CASSLNHNEKLFF
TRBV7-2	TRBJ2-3	CASSLRPADTQYF
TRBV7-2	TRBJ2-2	CASSLSWNTGELFF
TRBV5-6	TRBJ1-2	CASSSGRYGYTF
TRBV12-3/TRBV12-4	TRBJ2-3	CASSSPLGGTSTDTQYF
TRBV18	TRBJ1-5	CASSRLGAGNQPQHF
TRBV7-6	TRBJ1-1	CASSLNSDGRNTEAFF
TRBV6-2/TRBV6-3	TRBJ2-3	CASSLLSWRDTQYF
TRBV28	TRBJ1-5	CASSYGTGSNKTQNF
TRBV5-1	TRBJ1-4	CASSLDADRREKLFF
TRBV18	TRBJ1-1	CASSFRTGSNTEAFF
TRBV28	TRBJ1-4	CASSFQGATNEKLFF
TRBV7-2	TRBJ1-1	CASSLEPGSLSEAFF
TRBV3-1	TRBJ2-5	CASSQEGRQETQYF
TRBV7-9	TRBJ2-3	CATGQASTDTQYF
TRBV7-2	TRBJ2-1	CASSLGEVSEQFF
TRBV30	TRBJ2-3	CAWSAGSSYTDTQYF
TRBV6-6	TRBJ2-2	CASSYSGGTSGGPTGELFF
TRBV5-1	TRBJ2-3	CASSHSTGRADTQYF
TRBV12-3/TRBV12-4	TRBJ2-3	CASSFPSGQGPDTQYF
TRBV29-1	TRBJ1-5	CSVGHGDNQPQHF
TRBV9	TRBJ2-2	CASRQTGSNTGELFF
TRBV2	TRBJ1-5	CASRLPTGGNQPQHF
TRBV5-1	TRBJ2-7	CASSLDQVNEQYF
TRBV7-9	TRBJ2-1	CASNSYQGRLNNEQFF
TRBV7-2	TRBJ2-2	CASSPRGRTGELFF
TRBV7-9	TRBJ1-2	CASSTENYGYTF
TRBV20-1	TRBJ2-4	CSARTPTGGGIQYF
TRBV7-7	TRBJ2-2	CASSSGPNTGELFF
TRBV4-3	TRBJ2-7	CAGAHGQGTYEQYF
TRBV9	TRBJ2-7	CASSAHLTYEQYF
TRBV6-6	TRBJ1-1	CASSYSDIPNTEAFF
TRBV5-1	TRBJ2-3	CASSFFSSTDTQYF
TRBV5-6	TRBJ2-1	CASSLVPGGSYNEQFF
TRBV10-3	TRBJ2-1	CAISGGLAGIEQFF
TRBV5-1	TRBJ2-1	CASSLVFRDHEQFF